This T cell receptor beta chain is from a study of neurological immune-mediated disorders (dated by TCRdb to about 2019). At the level of the whole study: Among the roughly 34 multiple sclerosis patients, relapsing-remitting MS was present in approximately 31 and secondary progressive MS was present in 3. Peripheral blood TCR-beta repertoires from HTLV-I-associated myelopathy (HAM/TSP) patients, multiple sclerosis patients and healthy controls were compared by UMI-based sequencing. Longitudinal samples, technical triplicates and paired sorted CD4+ and CD8+ T-cell subsets, alongside PBMC samples, were included among the approximately 98 TCR-beta libraries. The cohort was made up of 68 subjects, consisting of 15 or so HAM/TSP patients, some 35 multiple sclerosis patients and roughly 20 healthy controls. The full study reports these points: In a phylogenetic analysis, the repertoires of 18 out of 34 MS patients fell into a single cluster of related CDR3 sequences, pointing to a possible signature at the repertoire level. No association of the MS cluster with clinical or MRI features was observed, and the need for larger cohorts was stated by the authors. Across subjects, expanded clones never shared an identical CDR3 amino acid sequence, which suggests that the TCR-beta repertoires in every group were private. TCR clonal expansion was greatest in HAM/TSP patients and smallest in MS patients, who ranked below even healthy controls.

Measured from the cysteine to the phenylalanine, the CDR3 is 12 residues long. Just the 36-base CDR3 DNA is kept, in frame starting at base 1. Trimming at the junction amounts to 8 bases on V and 7 bases on J, and the germline ends lie 14 bases apart. Sequences SEHNR (CDR1) and FQNEAQ (CDR2) are obtained from the germline V gene (reference sequence). cDNA was synthesized by template-switch 5'RACE using a primer carrying a 10-nucleotide random unique molecular identifier by which each TCR transcript was tagged. Each sequencing run produced over 160 million TCR-beta sequences covering 15-18 subjects. Total RNA was extracted with the RNeasy kit. Using the KAPA Real-time Library Amplification kit, TCR-beta VDJ regions were amplified with primers for the TCR constant region and the 5'RACE anchor. A first PCR added sample indexes and Illumina adaptors, after which a second PCR increased the library yield. After Ampure bead purification, the TCR product of roughly 650 bp was size-selected on a 2% E-gel SizeSelection system. Before pooling, library quality was assessed on a Bioanalyzer, concentration was determined with Qubit, and library quantification was performed with the Kapa Library Quantification kit. Paired-end 2 x 150 bp sequencing of the libraries was performed on an Illumina HiSeq 2500. To increase sequence diversity, about 25-30% phiX was spiked into each library pool. On the study's bioinformatics: The quality-filtered reads were processed with the UMI-based MiGEC pipeline, whose error correction step removed more than 80% of the raw TCR sequences. VDJ genes were aligned to IMGT germline references, and each clonotype was defined by a unique CDR3 amino acid sequence together with V-J genes. VDJtools evaluated clonal expansion, Shannon diversity and CDR3 relatedness (CalcPairwiseDistances, ClusterSamples); CLCbio workbench built phylogenetic trees. Expanded clones were defined as having at least 8 unique UMIs, based on coefficient-of-variation modelling across technical triplicates. The raw public data were reprocessed by TCRdb itself: fastp quality trimming at Q25, MiXCR clonotype calling, in-frame beta chains only. Rows matching on CDR3 protein sequence are summarized as one entry with the most common DNA and genes. In this record, the V and J calls reflect TCRdb's handling and not the investigators' own analysis. The sample table contains under 45,000 distinct CDR3 sequences; only one count was recorded for about 2.3% of them. The ten largest clones add up to less than 2.5% of the sample.

Unsorted PBMC libraries were generated from 2 million PBMCs stored in RNAlater at -80 °C until RNA extraction. The multiple sclerosis patients were enrolled in a US clinical protocol that evaluated disease progression with magnetic resonance imaging. Peripheral blood was subjected to Ficoll-Hypaque density gradient centrifugation to isolate PBMCs, which were then cryopreserved in liquid nitrogen. This clonotype was seen many times. The target of this receptor is not known. Nothing much larger sits one base from this clone, and base qualities are not available. The sequence came from a man aged 50 to 59 with multiple sclerosis. Input material: PBMCs. The receptor chain draws on TRBV7-9 and TRBJ1-2; the D gene is perhaps TRBD1, from 5 matching bases. The CDR3 protein: CASPGGQGGYTF. The DNA sequence is given as TGTGCCAGCCCCGGGGGTCAAGGTGGCTACACCTTC.